This TCR beta chain stems from a study of blood T cell repertoires in COVID-19. Study-level background: The United States, Italy and Spain provided the acute and convalescent COVID-19 samples. Sources were T cells, B-cell-depleted T cells, or PBMCs; the material itself was cDNA or gDNA.

The authors' processing: Counts of nucleated cells, estimated from reference gene primer amplification, were obtained. Assay used: immunoSEQ multiplex PCR; TCRdb lists only in-frame clones, some missing. Clone size and V and J calls were adopted from that table, with D and trimming inferred from the DNA. Of over 95,000 clones listed, over 70% are singletons. This sequence was found in a man between 45 and 60 years old with acute or convalescent COVID-19. Specimen: peripheral blood.

For the CDR3, the DNA is TGTGCCAGAAGCCCACCAGGGAGGGACACTGAAGCTTTCTTT. Translating it yields CARSPPGRDTEAFF. This rearrangement joins TRBV7-5 to TRBJ1-1. TRBV7-5 is a known pseudogene. CDR3 length: 14 amino acids.